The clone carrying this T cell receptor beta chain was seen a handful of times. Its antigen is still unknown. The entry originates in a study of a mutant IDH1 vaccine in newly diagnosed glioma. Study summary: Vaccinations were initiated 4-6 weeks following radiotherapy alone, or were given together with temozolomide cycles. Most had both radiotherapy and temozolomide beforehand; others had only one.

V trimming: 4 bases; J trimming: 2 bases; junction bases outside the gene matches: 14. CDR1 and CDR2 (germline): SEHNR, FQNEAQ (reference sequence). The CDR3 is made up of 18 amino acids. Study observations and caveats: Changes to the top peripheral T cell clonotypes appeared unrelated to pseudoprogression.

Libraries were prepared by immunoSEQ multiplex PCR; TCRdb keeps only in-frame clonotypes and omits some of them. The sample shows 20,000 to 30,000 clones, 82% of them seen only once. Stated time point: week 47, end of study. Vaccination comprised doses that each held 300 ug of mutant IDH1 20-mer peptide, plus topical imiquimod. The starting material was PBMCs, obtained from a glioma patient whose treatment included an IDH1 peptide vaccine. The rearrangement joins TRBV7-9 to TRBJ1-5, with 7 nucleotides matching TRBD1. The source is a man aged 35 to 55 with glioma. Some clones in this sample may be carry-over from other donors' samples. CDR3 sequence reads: CASSYWTGLEGGNQPQHF. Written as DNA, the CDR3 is TGTGCCAGCAGCTATTGGACAGGCCTTGAAGGTGGCAATCAGCCCCAGCATTTT.